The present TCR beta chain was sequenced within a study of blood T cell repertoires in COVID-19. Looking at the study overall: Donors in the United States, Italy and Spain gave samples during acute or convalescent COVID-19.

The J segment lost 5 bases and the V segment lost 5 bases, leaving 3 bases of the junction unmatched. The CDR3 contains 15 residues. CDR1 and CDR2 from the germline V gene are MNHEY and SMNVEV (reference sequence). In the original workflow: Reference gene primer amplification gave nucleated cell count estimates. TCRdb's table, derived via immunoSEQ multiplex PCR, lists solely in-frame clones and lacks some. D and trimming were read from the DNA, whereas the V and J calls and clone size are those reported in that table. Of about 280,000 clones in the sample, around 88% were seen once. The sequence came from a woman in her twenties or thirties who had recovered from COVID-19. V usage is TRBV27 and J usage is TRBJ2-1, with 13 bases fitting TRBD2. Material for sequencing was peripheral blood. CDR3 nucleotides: TGTGCCAGCAGTCCAACTAGCGGGAGGGACAATGAGCAGTTCTTC. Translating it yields CASSPTSGRDNEQFF.